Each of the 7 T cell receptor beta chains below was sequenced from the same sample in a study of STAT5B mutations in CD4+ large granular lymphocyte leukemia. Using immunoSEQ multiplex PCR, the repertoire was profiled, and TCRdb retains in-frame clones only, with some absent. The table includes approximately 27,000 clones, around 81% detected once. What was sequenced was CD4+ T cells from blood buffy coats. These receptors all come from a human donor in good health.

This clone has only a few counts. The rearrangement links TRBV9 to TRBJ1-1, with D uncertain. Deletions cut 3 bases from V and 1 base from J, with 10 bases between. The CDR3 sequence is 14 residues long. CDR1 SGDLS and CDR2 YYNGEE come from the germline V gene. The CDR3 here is CASSAGPENTEAFF. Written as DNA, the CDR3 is TGTGCCAGCAGCGCCGGGCCCGAGAACACTGAAGCTTTCTTT. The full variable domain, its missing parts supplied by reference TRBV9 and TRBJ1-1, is DSGVTQTPKHLITATGQRVTLRCSPRSGDLSVYWYQQSLDQGLQFLIQYYNGEERAKGNILERFSAQQFPDLHSELNLSSLELGDSALYFCASSAGPENTEAFFGQGTRLTVV.

Written as DNA, the CDR3 is TGTGCCAGCAGCTTGTGGGCAGGGAGTAATCAGCCCCAGCATTTT. Translated, it gives CASSLWAGSNQPQHF. The genes are TRBV5-4 and TRBJ1-5; D possibly corresponds to TRBD1 (5 bases). The CDR3 spans 15 residues. The V end was cut by 1 base, the J end by 4 bases, with 12 bases between. Germline lookup yields CDR1 SGHNT and CDR2 YYREEE (reference sequence).

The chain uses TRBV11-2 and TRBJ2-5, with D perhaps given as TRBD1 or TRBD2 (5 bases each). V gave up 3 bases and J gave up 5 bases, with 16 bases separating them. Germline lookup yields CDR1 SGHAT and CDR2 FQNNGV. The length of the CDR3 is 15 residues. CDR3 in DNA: TGTGCCAGCAGCTTGGGGGAAGGAGGCTATGAGACCCAGTACTTC. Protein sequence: CASSLGEGGYETQYF.

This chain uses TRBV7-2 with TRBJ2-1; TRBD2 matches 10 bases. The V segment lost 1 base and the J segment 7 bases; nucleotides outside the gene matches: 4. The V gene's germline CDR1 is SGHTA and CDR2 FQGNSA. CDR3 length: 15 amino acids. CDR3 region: CASSLVGLAINEQFF. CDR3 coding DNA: TGTGCCAGCAGCTTAGTGGGACTAGCGATAAATGAGCAGTTCTTC.

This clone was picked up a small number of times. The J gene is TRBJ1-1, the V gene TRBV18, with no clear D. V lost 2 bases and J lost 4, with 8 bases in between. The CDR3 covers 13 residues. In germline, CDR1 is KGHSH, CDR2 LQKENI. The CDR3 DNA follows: TGTGCCAGCTCACCAATCGCCGGCACTGAAGCTTTCTTT. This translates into CASSPIAGTEAFF.

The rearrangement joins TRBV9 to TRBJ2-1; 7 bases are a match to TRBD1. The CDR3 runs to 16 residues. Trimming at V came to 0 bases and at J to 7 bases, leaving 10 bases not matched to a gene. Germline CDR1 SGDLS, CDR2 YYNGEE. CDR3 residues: CASSVGRQGPRNEQFF. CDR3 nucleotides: TGTGCCAGCAGCGTAGGAAGACAGGGCCCCCGGAATGAGCAGTTCTTC.

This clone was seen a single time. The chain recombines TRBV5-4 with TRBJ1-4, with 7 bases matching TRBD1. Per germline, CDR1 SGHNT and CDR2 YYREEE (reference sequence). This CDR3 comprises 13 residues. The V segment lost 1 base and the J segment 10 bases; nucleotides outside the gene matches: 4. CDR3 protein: CASSLTGTAKLFF. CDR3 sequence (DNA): TGTGCCAGCAGCTTGACGGGGACAGCAAAACTGTTTTTT.